This TCR beta chain emerged from a study of T cell responses to AZD1222 COVID-19 vaccine (dated by TCRdb to the early 2020s). For the study in its entirety: AZD1222 recipients whose second dose came at about 4 weeks and those whose second dose came at about 12 weeks were combined into one group, since spike-specific TCR depth and breadth did not differ between the two schedules. Enrollment into the trials was organized by age into subgroups of 18-55, 56-69 and 70-plus years, and those subgroups contained approximately 160, 26 and 62 TCR-sequenced participants, respectively. TCR sequencing covered more than 230 trial participants: roughly 200 given two doses of AZD1222 and 26 given two doses of MenACWY control vaccine.

The CDR3 regions of human TCRbeta chains were subjected to immunosequencing. The paper's data handling went like this. Repertoire TCRs were matched against a reference library of SARS-CoV-2-specific TCRs generated with the MIRA antigen-specificity platform. Breadth was defined as the fraction of unique TCRs that were SARS-CoV-2-associated. Depth was defined as the fraction of total T cells that were SARS-CoV-2-associated. Using the MIRA data, each spike-specific TCR was mapped to the spike region that the TCR reacts to and placed in a CD4 or CD8 class. Log10-transformed breadth and depth values were compared by one-way ANOVA with Sidak's multiple comparisons tests. TCRdb retrieved this table from immuneACCESS and kept in-frame rearrangements only. Not all clones are present; in checked studies, unresolved V genes account for under half, and no reason is known for the remainder. D and trimming come from the DNA, and the V and J calls and clone size come from that table. A total of 85,000 to 110,000 clones appear in this sample, 88% of them only once. The ten largest account for approximately 22% of the sample.

CDR3 length: 15 amino acids, cysteine to phenylalanine. The CDR3 DNA has 45 bases and is translated from base 1. Per the germline V gene, SGHVS is the CDR1 and FNYEAQ is the CDR2. V drops 1 base and J drops 6 bases, leaving 10 bases in between. The sample's time point label is to be understood as: baseline before first vaccination. Vaccinee samples were obtained from the UK trials COV001 and COV002, which included a single-blind randomized controlled phase 2/3 trial of AZD1222 (ChAdOx1 nCoV-19) in healthy adults. For TCRbeta chain sequencing, PBMC samples were collected from trial participants at day 0 and at day 28 after the second dose. For this clone: Its antigen specificity is not known. No base quality values were provided; no much bigger clone lies one nucleotide off.

The full study reports these points: The 56-69-year group was small, and its depth increase did not reach significance, likely because of low power. Because no samples from the day 14 peak response were available, repertoires could be characterized only after the peak T cell response. Conclusions about previously exposed vaccinees are limited, since just six AZD1222 recipients were seropositive for SARS-CoV-2 at baseline. A significant rise in spike-specific TCR breadth and depth was observed after two AZD1222 doses relative to day 0 and relative to MenACWY recipients. Participants were mostly white British, with more females than males. The authors suggested clonal diversity may have been underestimated. Reportedly, close to half of the unique spike-specific TCRs recognized epitopes lying outside the regions that are mutated in the B.1.351 and B.1.1.7 variants. Vaccine-associated CD4 TCRs spanned the whole spike protein, with dominant responses in regions 160-218 and 743-854.

This chain is built from TRBV7-6 and TRBJ1-6; the D gene is perhaps TRBD1, from 6 matching bases. Material: peripheral blood, obtained on day 0 of AZD1222 vaccination. This receptor was identified in an adult in good health. The nucleotide sequence reads TGTGCCAGCAGCTTAGGGGCAGGGGTTAATTCACCCCTCCACTTT. This encodes CASSLGAGVNSPLHF.